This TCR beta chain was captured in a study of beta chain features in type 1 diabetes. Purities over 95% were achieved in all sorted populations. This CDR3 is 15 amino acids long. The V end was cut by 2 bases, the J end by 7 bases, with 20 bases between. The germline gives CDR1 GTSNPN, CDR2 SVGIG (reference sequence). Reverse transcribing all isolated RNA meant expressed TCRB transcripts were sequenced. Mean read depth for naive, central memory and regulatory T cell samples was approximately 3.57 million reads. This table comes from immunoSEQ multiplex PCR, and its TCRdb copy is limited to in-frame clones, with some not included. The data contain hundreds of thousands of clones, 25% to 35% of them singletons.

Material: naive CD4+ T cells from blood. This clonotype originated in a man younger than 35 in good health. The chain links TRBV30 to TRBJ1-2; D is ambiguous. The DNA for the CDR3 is TGTGCCTGGAGTAGATCCGGACCAGAGCTAGGTGGCTACACCTTC. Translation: CAWSRSGPELGGYTF.